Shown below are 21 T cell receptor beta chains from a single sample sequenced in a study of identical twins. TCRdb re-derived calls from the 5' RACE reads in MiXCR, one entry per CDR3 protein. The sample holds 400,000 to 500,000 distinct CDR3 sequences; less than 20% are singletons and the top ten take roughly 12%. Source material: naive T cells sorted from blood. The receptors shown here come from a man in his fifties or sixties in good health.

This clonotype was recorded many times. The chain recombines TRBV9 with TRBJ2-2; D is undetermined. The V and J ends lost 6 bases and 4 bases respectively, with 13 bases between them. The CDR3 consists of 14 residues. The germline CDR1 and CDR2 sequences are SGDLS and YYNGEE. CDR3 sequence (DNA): TGTGCCAGCAATTCCTATGTGAGCACCGGGGAGCTGTTTTTT. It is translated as CASNSYVSTGELFF.

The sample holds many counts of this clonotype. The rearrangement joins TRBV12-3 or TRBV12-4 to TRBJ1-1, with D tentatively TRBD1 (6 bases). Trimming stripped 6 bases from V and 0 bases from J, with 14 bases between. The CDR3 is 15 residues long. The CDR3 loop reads CASSPHGTMNTEAFF. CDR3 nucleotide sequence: TGTGCCAGCAGCCCCCATGGGACAATGAACACTGAAGCTTTCTTT.

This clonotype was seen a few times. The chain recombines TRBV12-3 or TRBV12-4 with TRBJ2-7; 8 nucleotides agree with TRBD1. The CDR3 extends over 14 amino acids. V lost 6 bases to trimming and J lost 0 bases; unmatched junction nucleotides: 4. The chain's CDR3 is CASRPTGVSYEQYF. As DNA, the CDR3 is TGTGCCAGCAGACCGACAGGGGTCTCCTACGAGCAGTACTTC.

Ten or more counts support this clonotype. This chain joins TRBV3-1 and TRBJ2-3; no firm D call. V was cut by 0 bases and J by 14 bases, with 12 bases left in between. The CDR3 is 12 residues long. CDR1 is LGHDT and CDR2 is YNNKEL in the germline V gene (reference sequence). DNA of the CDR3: TGTGCCAGCAGCCAAGATCGAGTCCCCCCGTATTTT. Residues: CASSQDRVPPYF.

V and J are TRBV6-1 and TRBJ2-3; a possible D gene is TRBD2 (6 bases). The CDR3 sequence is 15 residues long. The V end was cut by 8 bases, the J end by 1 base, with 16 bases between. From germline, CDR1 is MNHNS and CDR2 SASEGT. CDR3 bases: TGTGCCAGCCGAGGGCGGGGCTGGGGCACAGATACGCAGTATTTT. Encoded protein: CASRGRGWGTDTQYF.

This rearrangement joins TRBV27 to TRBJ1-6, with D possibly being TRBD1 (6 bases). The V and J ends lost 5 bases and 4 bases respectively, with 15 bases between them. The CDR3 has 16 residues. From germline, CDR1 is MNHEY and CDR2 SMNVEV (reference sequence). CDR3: CASSPNRASYNSPLHF. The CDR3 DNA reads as TGTGCCAGCAGTCCTAACAGGGCCTCTTATAATTCACCCCTCCACTTT.

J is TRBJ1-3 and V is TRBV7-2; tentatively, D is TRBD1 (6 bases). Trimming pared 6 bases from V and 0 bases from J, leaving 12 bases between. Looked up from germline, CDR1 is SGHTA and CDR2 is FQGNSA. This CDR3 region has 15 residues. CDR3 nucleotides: TGTGCCAGCAGAATCCGGGACATCTCTGGAAACACCATATATTTT. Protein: CASRIRDISGNTIYF.

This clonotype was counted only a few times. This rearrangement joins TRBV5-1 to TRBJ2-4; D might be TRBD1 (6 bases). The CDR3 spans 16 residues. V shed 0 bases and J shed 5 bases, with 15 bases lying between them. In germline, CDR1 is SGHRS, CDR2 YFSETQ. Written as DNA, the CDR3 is TGCGCCAGCAGCTTGGTTACAGGGCGGTCCCAAAACATTCAGTACTTC. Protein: CASSLVTGRSQNIQYF.

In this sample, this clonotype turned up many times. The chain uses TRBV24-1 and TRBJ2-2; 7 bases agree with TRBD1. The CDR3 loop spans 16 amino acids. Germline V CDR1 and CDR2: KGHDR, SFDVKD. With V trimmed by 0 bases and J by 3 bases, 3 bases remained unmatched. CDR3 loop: CATSDLRGPDTGELFF. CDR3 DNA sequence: TGTGCCACCAGTGATTTGAGGGGGCCAGACACCGGGGAGCTGTTTTTT.

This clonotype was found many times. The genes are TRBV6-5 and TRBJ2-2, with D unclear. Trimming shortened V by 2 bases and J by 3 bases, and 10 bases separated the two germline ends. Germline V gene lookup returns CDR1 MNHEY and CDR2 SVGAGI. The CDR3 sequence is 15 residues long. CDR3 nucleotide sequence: TGTGCCAGCAGTTACGGGGTTCTTCACACCGGGGAGCTGTTTTTT. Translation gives CASSYGVLHTGELFF.

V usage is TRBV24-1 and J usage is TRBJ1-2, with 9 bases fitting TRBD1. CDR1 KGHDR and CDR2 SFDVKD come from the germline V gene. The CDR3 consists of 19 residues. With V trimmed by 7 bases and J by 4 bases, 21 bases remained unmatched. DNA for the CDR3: TGTGCCACCAGCAGAGGTCCGGGGACAGGGACATGGCACAGCTATGGCTACACCTTC. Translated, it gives CATSRGPGTGTWHSYGYTF.

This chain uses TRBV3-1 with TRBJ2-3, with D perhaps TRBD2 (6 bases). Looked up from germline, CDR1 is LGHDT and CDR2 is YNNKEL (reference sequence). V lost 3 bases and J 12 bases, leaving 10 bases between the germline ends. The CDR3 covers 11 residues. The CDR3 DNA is TGTGCCAGCAGCCATCGGGAGTCCCAGTATTTT. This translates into CASSHRESQYF.

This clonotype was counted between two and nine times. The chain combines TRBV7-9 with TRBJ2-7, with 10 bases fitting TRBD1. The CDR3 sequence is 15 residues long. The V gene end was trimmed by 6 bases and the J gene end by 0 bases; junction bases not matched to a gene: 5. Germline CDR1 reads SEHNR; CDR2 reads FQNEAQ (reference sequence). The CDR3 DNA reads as TGTGCCAGCAGGACAGGGGGCCTAAGCTCCTACGAGCAGTACTTC. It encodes CASRTGGLSSYEQYF.

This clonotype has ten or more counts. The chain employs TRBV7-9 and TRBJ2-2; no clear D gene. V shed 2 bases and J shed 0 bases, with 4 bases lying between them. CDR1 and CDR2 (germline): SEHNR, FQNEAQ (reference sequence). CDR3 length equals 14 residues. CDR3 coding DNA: TGTGCCAGCAGCTTAAATGCGAACACCGGGGAGCTGTTTTTT. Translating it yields CASSLNANTGELFF.

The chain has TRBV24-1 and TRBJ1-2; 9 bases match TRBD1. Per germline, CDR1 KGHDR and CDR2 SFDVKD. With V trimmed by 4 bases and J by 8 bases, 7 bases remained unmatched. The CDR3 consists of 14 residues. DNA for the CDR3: TGTGCCACCAGTGACCCCGGGACAGGGTACGGCTACACCTTC. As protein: CATSDPGTGYGYTF.

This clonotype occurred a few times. The CDR3 loop reads CASSLAQVADTQYF. Written as DNA, the CDR3 is TGTGCCAGCAGCTTAGCTCAGGTGGCAGATACGCAGTATTTT. The rearrangement joins TRBV7-9 to TRBJ2-3; D ambiguous. This CDR3 is built from 14 residues. CDR1 and CDR2 (germline): SEHNR, FQNEAQ (reference sequence). Trimming removed 0 bases at V and 4 bases at J, with 8 bases between.

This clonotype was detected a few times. The CDR3 sequence: CASSLRGFQETQYF. The CDR3 coding sequence is TGCGCCAGCAGCTTGCGTGGGTTCCAAGAGACCCAGTACTTC. The chain recombines TRBV5-1 with TRBJ2-5; no clear D. The CDR3 loop spans 14 amino acids. Per the germline V gene, CDR1 is SGHRS and CDR2 is YFSETQ. Trimming removed 1 base at V and 1 base at J, with 8 bases between.

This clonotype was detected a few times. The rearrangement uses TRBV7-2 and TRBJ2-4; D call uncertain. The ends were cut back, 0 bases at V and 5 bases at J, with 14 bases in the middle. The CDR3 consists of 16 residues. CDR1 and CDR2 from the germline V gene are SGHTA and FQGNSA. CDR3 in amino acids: CASSLAWAEWENIQYF. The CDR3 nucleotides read TGTGCCAGCAGCTTAGCGTGGGCGGAATGGGAAAACATTCAGTACTTC.

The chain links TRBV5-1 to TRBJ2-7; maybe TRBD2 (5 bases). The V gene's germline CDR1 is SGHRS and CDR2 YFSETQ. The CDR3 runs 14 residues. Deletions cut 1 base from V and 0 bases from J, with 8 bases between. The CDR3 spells CASSLIGSSYEQYF. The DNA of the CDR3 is TGCGCCAGCAGCTTGATTGGGAGCTCCTACGAGCAGTACTTC.

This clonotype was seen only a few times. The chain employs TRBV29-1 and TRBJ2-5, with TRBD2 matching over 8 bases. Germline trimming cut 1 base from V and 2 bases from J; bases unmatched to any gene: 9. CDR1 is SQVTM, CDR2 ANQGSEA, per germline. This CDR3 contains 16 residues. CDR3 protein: CSVEGPRGGRQETQYF. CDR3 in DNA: TGCAGCGTTGAAGGCCCGAGGGGCGGGAGGCAAGAGACCCAGTACTTC.

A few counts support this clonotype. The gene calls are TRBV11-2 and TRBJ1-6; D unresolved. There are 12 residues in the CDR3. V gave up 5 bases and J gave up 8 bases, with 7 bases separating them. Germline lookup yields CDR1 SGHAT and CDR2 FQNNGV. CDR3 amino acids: CASSVGDSPLHF. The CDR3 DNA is TGTGCCAGCAGCGTAGGAGATTCACCCCTCCACTTT.